Listed below are T cell receptor beta chains from one sample, sequenced in a study of cytomegalovirus exposure and HLA in healthy donors. TCRdb's table, derived via immunoSEQ multiplex PCR, lists solely in-frame clones and lacks some. The sample yields 90,000 to 140,000 clones, 60% to 80% seen once. The sample taken for sequencing was PBMCs. These receptors were taken from a man aged 25-40 years in good health and CMV-seronegative. Both conserved end residues are part of each CDR3. D genes are given only for firm matches.

V	J	D	DNA	CDR3
TRBV7-2	TRBJ1-2	.	TGTGCCGGCAGCCCGTACTATGGCTACACCTTC	CAGSPYYGYTF
TRBV4-3	TRBJ2-2	TRBD2	TGCGCCAGCAGCCAAGTCACTAGCGGGAGGTTCACCGGGGAGCTGTTTTTT	CASSQVTSGRFTGELFF
TRBV5-1	TRBJ1-2	TRBD1	TGCGCCAGCAGCTGGGGGACAGCTTCTAAGTATGGCTACACCTTC	CASSWGTASKYGYTF
TRBV4-2	TRBJ1-5	.	TGTGCCAGCAGCCAAAGACAGTATAGCAATCAGCCCCAGCATTTT	CASSQRQYSNQPQHF
TRBV4-3	TRBJ2-3	.	TGCGCCAGCAGCCATTCTGCGGAGATCACAGATACGCAGTATTTT	CASSHSAEITDTQYF
TRBV7-3	TRBJ2-7	.	TGTGCCAGCAGCTTAACCAGGGCGTCCGAGCAGTACTTC	CASSLTRASEQYF
TRBV27	TRBJ2-7	TRBD1	TGTGCCAGCAGTTCCCCTGACAGGGGGACTCAGAAGCAGTACTTC	CASSSPDRGTQKQYF
TRBV11-1	TRBJ1-3	TRBD1	TGTGCCAGCAGCTTAGAGCGACAGGGGACTGGAAACACCATATATTTT	CASSLERQGTGNTIYF
TRBV6-5	TRBJ2-1	TRBD1	TGTGCCAGCATGGCACCGGGACAGGGGTTCAATGAGCAGTTCTTC	CASMAPGQGFNEQFF
TRBV10-3	TRBJ1-1	.	TGTGCCATCTTGGGGAGGGGGATCACTGAAGCTTTCTTT	CAILGRGITEAFF
TRBV11-2	TRBJ2-7	.	TGTGCCAGCAGCTTAGACGACCGACAGCACCCTCCCTACGAGCAGTACTTC	CASSLDDRQHPPYEQYF
TRBV5-1	TRBJ1-2	TRBD1	TGCGCCAGCAGCCTAGGACAGGGAGGCTATGGCTACACCTTC	CASSLGQGGYGYTF